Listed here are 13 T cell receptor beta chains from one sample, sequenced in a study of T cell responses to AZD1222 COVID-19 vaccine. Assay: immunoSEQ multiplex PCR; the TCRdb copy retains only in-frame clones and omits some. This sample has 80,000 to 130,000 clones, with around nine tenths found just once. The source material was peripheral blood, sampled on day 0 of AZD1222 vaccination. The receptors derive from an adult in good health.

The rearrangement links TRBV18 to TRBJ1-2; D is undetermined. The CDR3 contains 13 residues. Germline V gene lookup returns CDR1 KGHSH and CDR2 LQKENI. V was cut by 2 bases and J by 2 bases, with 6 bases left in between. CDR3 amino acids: CASSPVGNYGYTF. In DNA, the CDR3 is TGTGCCAGCTCACCAGTAGGGAACTATGGCTACACCTTC.

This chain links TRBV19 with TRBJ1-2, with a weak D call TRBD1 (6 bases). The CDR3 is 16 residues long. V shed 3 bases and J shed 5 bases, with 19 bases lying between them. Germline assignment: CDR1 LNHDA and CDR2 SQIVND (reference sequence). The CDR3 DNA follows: TGTGCCAGTAGTATGTGGGGAGACTCTACAGGGTATGGCTACACCTTC. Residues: CASSMWGDSTGYGYTF.

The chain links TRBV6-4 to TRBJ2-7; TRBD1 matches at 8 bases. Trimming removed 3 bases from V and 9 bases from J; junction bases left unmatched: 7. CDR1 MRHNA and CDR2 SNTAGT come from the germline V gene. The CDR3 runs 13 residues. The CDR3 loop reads CASSDSRTGRQYF. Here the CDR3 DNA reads TGTGCCAGCAGTGATTCTAGGACAGGGCGGCAGTACTTC.

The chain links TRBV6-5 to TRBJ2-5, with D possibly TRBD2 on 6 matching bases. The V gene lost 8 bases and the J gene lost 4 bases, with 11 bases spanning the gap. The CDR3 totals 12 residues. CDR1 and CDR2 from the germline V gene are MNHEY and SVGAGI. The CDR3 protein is CASAVGGETQYF. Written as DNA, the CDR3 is TGTGCCAGCGCGGTGGGGGGAGAGACCCAGTACTTC.

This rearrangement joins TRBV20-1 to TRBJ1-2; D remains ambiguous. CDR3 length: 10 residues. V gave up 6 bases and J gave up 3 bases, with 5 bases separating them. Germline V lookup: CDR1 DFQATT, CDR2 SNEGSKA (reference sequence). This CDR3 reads CSAHHYGYTF. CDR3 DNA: TGCAGTGCCCACCACTATGGCTACACCTTC.

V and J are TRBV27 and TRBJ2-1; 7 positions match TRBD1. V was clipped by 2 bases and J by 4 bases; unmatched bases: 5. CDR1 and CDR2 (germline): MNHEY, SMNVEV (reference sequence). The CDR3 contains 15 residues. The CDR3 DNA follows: TGTGCCAGCAGTTTAGAGGGACAGACATACAATGAGCAGTTCTTC. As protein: CASSLEGQTYNEQFF.

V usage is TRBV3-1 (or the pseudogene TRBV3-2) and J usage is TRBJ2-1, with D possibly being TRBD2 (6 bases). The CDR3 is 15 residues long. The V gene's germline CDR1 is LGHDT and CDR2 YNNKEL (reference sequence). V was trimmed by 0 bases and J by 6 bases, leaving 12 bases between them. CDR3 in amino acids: CASSQEGRGGNEQFF. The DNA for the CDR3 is TGTGCCAGCAGCCAAGAGGGACGGGGAGGCAATGAGCAGTTCTTC.

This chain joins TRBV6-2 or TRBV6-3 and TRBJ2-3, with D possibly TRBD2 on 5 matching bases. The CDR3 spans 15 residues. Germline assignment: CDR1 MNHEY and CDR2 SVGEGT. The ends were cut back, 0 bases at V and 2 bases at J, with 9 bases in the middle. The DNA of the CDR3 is TGTGCCAGCAGTTACTCGACTACGGACACAGATACGCAGTATTTT. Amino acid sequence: CASSYSTTDTDTQYF.

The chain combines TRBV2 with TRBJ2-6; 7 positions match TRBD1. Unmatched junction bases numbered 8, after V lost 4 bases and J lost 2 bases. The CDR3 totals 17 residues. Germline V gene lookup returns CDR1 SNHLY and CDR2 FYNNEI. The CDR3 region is CASSADRVFAGANVLTF. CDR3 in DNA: TGTGCCAGCAGTGCTGACAGGGTTTTCGCTGGGGCCAACGTCCTGACTTTC.

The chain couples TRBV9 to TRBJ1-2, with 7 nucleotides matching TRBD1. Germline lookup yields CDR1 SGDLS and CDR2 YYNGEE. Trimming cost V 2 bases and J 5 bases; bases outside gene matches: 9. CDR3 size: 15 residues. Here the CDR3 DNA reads TGTGCCAGCAGCGTCGACTACAGGGGCGCGTATGGCTACACCTTC. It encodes CASSVDYRGAYGYTF. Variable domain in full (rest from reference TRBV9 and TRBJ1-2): DSGVTQTPKHLITATGQRVTLRCSPRSGDLSVYWYQQSLDQGLQFLIQYYNGEERAKGNILERFSAQQFPDLHSELNLSSLELGDSALYFCASSVDYRGAYGYTFGSGTRLTVV.

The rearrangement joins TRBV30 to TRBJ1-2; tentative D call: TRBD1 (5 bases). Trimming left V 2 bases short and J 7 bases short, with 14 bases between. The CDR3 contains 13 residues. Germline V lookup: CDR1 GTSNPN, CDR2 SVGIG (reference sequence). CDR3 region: CAWSRQGGLGYTF. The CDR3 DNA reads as TGTGCCTGGAGTCGCCAGGGAGGGCTTGGCTACACCTTC.

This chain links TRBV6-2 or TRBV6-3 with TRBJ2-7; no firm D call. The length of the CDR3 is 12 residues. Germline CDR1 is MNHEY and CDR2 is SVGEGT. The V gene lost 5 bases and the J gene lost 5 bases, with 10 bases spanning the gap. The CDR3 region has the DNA TGTGCCAGCAGTCTGATACACGACGAGCAGTACTTC. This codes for CASSLIHDEQYF.

CDR3 DNA sequence: TGTGCCACAGGGGGGCCCCTTAGCAATCAGCCCCAGCATTTT. Amino acid sequence: CATGGPLSNQPQHF. The gene calls are TRBV19 and TRBJ1-5; TRBD1 matches at 7 bases. The CDR3 is 14 residues long. Germline V lookup: CDR1 LNHDA, CDR2 SQIVND (reference sequence). With V trimmed by 10 bases and J by 0 bases, 6 bases remained unmatched. The entire variable domain, with the rest obtained from reference TRBV19 and TRBJ1-5, is as follows: DGGITQSPKYLFRKEGQNVTLSCEQNLNHDAMYWYRQDPGQGLRLIYYSQIVNDFQKGDIAEGYSVSREKKESFPLTVTSAQKNPTAFYLCATGGPLSNQPQHFGDGTRLSIL.